This record looks at one T cell receptor beta chain sequence and its context. Its antigen is undetermined. The sample originates from a study of T cell responses to AZD1222 COVID-19 vaccine. Findings and limits, study-wide: Targeting of unmutated variant regions was reportedly seen in nearly half of spike-specific TCRs. Scientists sampled the repertoires only once the peak T cell response had passed. Most donors were white British, females outnumbered males, and clonal diversity was possibly underestimated.

TCRdb's table, derived via immunoSEQ multiplex PCR, lists solely in-frame clones and lacks some. In the table there are 130,000 or so clones, about 89% of which are singletons. The CDR3 covers 14 residues. Germline V gene sequence: CDR1 MNHEY, CDR2 SMNVEV (reference sequence). The V end was cut by 5 bases, the J end by 4 bases, with 12 bases between. The TCR was taken from an adult in good health. The sample consisted of peripheral blood, taken on day 0 of MenACWY control vaccination. V gene TRBV27 combines with J gene TRBJ2-1, with D uncertain. In nucleotides, the CDR3 is TGTGCCAGCAGTCCGATATTACGGTACAATGAGCAGTTCTTC. This encodes CASSPILRYNEQFF.